The clone carrying this T cell receptor (beta chain) is a singleton in its sample. Per the study methods: Estimated nucleated cell counts came from reference gene primer amplification. Using immunoSEQ multiplex PCR, the repertoire was profiled, and TCRdb retains in-frame clones only, with some absent. V and J calls and clone size are copied from that table; D and trimming were computed from the DNA. The table has 220,000 or so clones, about nine tenths seen once. The data are from a study of blood T cell repertoires in COVID-19. About the study: Samples came from the United States, Italy and Spain, spanning acute and convalescent COVID-19. PBMCs, B-cell-depleted T cells, or T cells were the source of the cDNA or gDNA that made up the material.

Germline values: CDR1 KGHSH, CDR2 LQKENI. The ends were cut back, 2 bases at V and 10 bases at J, with 15 bases in the middle. The CDR3 totals 15 residues. This sequence was found in a man in his sixties who had recovered from COVID-19. The chain has TRBV18 and TRBJ1-6; tentative D call: TRBD1 (6 bases). Sequenced: peripheral blood. CDR3 in DNA: TGTGCCAGCTCACCAGAGGGCAGGGGTGGCTCACCCCTCCACTTT. Translating gives CASSPEGRGGSPLHF.